These 22 T cell receptor beta chains came from one sample sequenced in a study of T-cell memory formation after mild COVID-19. TCRdb processed the 5' RACE reads anew with MiXCR; each CDR3 protein has one entry. The sample holds roughly 200,000 distinct CDR3 sequences; 16% are singletons and the top ten take around 2%. Sequenced sample: PBMCs or a T cell subset sorted from them (not recorded which). The origin of the receptors is an adult woman who had mild COVID-19 (a few samples of this study predate the infection). Cell type and time point are not known.

In this sample, this clonotype turned up a few times. V and J are TRBV4-1 and TRBJ1-5, with 7 bases identical to TRBD1. Germline trimming cut 6 bases from V and 7 bases from J; bases unmatched to any gene: 24. This CDR3 region has 19 residues. In germline, CDR1 is MGHRA, CDR2 YSYEKL. In nucleotides, the CDR3 is TGCGCCAGCAGAGATCTTTTCCGAAGGGGGCTAGAATCTAGGCAGCCCCAGCATTTT. Amino acid sequence: CASRDLFRRGLESRQPQHF.

This clonotype has only a few counts. The V gene is TRBV7-7, the J gene TRBJ2-2; 7 bases match TRBD1. The CDR3 extends over 14 amino acids. The ends lost 4 bases at V and 7 bases at J; junction bases unmatched: 6. Germline CDR1 is SSHAT and CDR2 is FNYEAQ (reference sequence). CDR3 sequence: CASSSGQYRGELFF. CDR3 DNA sequence: TGTGCCAGCAGCTCGGGACAGTACCGCGGGGAGCTGTTTTTT.

This clonotype was seen many times. The chain couples TRBV5-1 to TRBJ1-1, with D tentatively TRBD1 (5 bases). This CDR3 has 12 amino acids. Trimming pared 4 bases from V and 11 bases from J, leaving 15 bases between. Germline assignment: CDR1 SGHRS and CDR2 YFSETQ. CDR3: CASSRVREEAFF. The CDR3 DNA follows: TGCGCCAGCAGCAGGGTCAGGGAGGAGGCTTTCTTT.

In its sample, this clonotype was seen a few times. The chain uses TRBV3-1 and TRBJ1-2, with a possible D match to TRBD1 (6 bases). V lost 4 bases to trimming and J lost 4 bases, with 13 bases between them. Germline V gene data show CDR1 as LGHDT and CDR2 as YNNKEL (reference sequence). The CDR3 covers 14 residues. The CDR3 reads CASSRSTGAYGYTF. The CDR3 DNA reads TGTGCCAGCAGCCGATCGACAGGCGCCTATGGCTACACCTTC.

V is TRBV6-1 and J is TRBJ1-5; D possibly corresponds to TRBD1 (6 bases). Trimming shortened V by 5 bases and J by 2 bases, and 13 bases separated the two germline ends. The CDR3 has 15 residues. Germline V lookup: CDR1 MNHNS, CDR2 SASEGT. The CDR3 here is CASSPQGSGNQPQHF. The CDR3 DNA is TGTGCCAGCAGTCCCCAGGGGAGCGGCAATCAGCCCCAGCATTTT.

This clonotype was recorded many times. The J gene is TRBJ2-1, the V gene TRBV4-1; D is unresolved. Germline CDR1 reads MGHRA; CDR2 reads YSYEKL. The CDR3 has 15 amino acids. V was clipped by 3 bases and J by 5 bases, with 14 bases between them. The CDR3 is CASSQDPGPDNEQFF. The CDR3 coding sequence is TGCGCCAGCAGCCAGGACCCCGGGCCAGACAATGAGCAGTTCTTC.

The rearrangement uses TRBV18 and TRBJ1-2; TRBD1 aligns across 8 bases. The CDR3 runs 17 residues. Losses at the gene ends were 2 bases for V and 4 bases for J; bases not matched to a gene: 12. The germline V gene has CDR1 KGHSH and CDR2 LQKENI. CDR3 sequence reads: CASSPSGPPGGTYGYTF. The DNA for the CDR3 is TGTGCCAGCTCACCATCTGGGCCCCCAGGGGGCACCTATGGCTACACCTTC.

The V call is TRBV7-9, the J call TRBJ2-5; tentatively, D is TRBD2 (6 bases). The CDR3 sequence is 13 residues long. Germline CDR1 is SEHNR and CDR2 is FQNEAQ (reference sequence). Trimming took 1 base from V and 4 from J, leaving 7 bases between them. The CDR3 protein is CASSLDGRETQYF. CDR3 coding DNA: TGTGCCAGCAGCTTAGACGGGAGAGAGACCCAGTACTTC.

The chain links TRBV9 to TRBJ2-3; 10 bases agree with TRBD1. Germline V gene lookup returns CDR1 SGDLS and CDR2 YYNGEE. V shed 5 bases and J 5 bases; nucleotides not matched to a gene: 11. The CDR3 spans 16 residues. The CDR3: CASSRPGQGGRDTQYF. Written as DNA, the CDR3 is TGTGCCAGCAGTCGACCCGGACAGGGGGGACGAGATACGCAGTATTTT.

CDR3: CASSPGITDTQYF. In DNA, the CDR3 is TGTGCCAGCTCACCTGGAATCACAGATACGCAGTATTTT. The chain uses TRBV18 and TRBJ2-3, with unresolved D. CDR1 and CDR2 from the germline V gene are KGHSH and LQKENI. V gave up 3 bases and J gave up 2 bases, with 6 bases separating them. This CDR3 has 13 amino acids.

The J gene is TRBJ1-6, the V gene TRBV4-2; D is undetermined. This CDR3 contains 14 residues. The V and J ends lost 2 bases and 8 bases respectively, with 10 bases between them. The germline gives CDR1 LGHNA, CDR2 YNFKEQ. The CDR3 loop reads CASSQPTSDSPLHF. The CDR3 nucleotides read TGTGCCAGCAGCCAACCTACTTCCGATTCACCCCTCCACTTT.

The table lists this clonotype with a few counts. The V call is TRBV4-2, the J call TRBJ2-1; possible D gene TRBD2, 5 bases. Trimming left V 4 bases short and J 2 bases short, with 15 bases between. The CDR3 loop spans 16 amino acids. The germline V gene has CDR1 LGHNA and CDR2 YNFKEQ. CDR3 DNA: TGTGCCAGCAGCCGAGAAGCGGTCACCACCTACAATGAGCAGTTCTTC. Translation: CASSREAVTTYNEQFF.

The table lists this clonotype with a few counts. This chain uses TRBV14 with TRBJ2-4, with 7 bases identical to TRBD2. The CDR3 spans 13 residues. The junction had 0 bases not matched to a gene; V was cut back by 1 base and J by 6 bases. Germline CDR1 and CDR2: SGHDN and FVKESK. CDR3 region: CASSQAGGNIQYF. For the CDR3, the DNA is TGTGCCAGCAGCCAAGCGGGGGGAAACATTCAGTACTTC.

The V call is TRBV7-3, the J call TRBJ2-7, with a possible D match to TRBD2 (6 bases). V was clipped by 4 bases and J by 4 bases, with 17 bases between them. CDR3 length: 15 amino acids. CDR1 and CDR2 from the germline V gene are SGHTA and FQGTGA. The CDR3 DNA follows: TGTGCCAGCAGCTCAGCAGGCGGGACGAAGTACGAGCAGTACTTC. Amino acid sequence: CASSSAGGTKYEQYF.

This clonotype was observed at least ten times. The chain is built from TRBV5-4 and TRBJ2-3; no firm D call. CDR3 length: 17 residues. In germline, CDR1 is SGHNT, CDR2 YYREEE (reference sequence). V gave up 0 bases and J gave up 0 bases, with 14 bases separating them. CDR3 nucleotide sequence: TGTGCCAGCAGCTTGGGCCAAATGGTTTCTAGCACAGATACGCAGTATTTT. This gives the protein CASSLGQMVSSTDTQYF. The full variable domain, with the rest looked up from reference TRBV5-4 and TRBJ2-3, is ETGVTQSPTHLIKTRGQQVTLRCSSQSGHNTVSWYQQALGQGPQFIFQYYREEENGRGNFPPRFSGLQFPNYSSELNVNALELDDSALYLCASSLGQMVSSTDTQYFGPGTRLTVL.

J is TRBJ2-1 and V is TRBV24-1; 11 bases align to TRBD2. CDR1 and CDR2 (germline): KGHDR, SFDVKD. Unmatched junction bases numbered 5, after V lost 4 bases and J lost 4 bases. The CDR3 runs 16 residues. CDR3 in amino acids: CATSDRLAGTYNEQFF. The CDR3 bases are TGTGCCACCAGTGACCGACTAGCGGGGACTTACAATGAGCAGTTCTTC.

This clonotype came up a few times. In DNA form, the CDR3 reads TGTGCCAGCAGCCAGACAGGGGGCACCGGGGAGCTGTTTTTT. It is translated as CASSQTGGTGELFF. V and J are TRBV12-3 or TRBV12-4 and TRBJ2-2, with TRBD1 matching over 9 bases. The CDR3 length is 14 residues. V lost 6 bases and J lost 4; bases outside the gene matches: 3.

The sample holds a few counts of this clonotype. V and J are TRBV30 and TRBJ2-3; no definite D call. The ends were cut back, 2 bases at V and 5 bases at J, with 11 bases in the middle. CDR1 and CDR2 from the germline V gene are GTSNPN and SVGIG (reference sequence). The CDR3 has 13 residues. Here the CDR3 reads CAWSPPVVDTQYF. The CDR3 DNA reads TGTGCCTGGAGTCCGCCAGTCGTAGATACGCAGTATTTT.

The chain has TRBV5-6 and TRBJ1-2; D not certain. Germline V gene sequence: CDR1 SGHDT, CDR2 YYEEEE. Between the trimmed V and J ends, which lost 1 base and 6 bases, there was a span of 1 base. The CDR3 spans 10 residues. The CDR3 nucleotides read TGTGCCAGCAGCTTGCATGGCTACACCTTC. Translation: CASSLHGYTF.

The gene calls are TRBV5-6 and TRBJ2-3; possible D gene TRBD2, 6 bases. Germline CDR1 is SGHDT and CDR2 is YYEEEE. This CDR3 has 14 amino acids. V was clipped by 0 bases and J by 5 bases, with 10 bases between them. The chain's CDR3 is CASSLGDWGDTQYF. The CDR3 nucleotides are TGTGCCAGCAGCTTGGGGGACTGGGGAGATACGCAGTATTTT. Based on the CDR3 plus reference TRBV5-6 and TRBJ2-3, the full variable domain is DAGVTQSPTHLIKTRGQQVTLRCSPKSGHDTVSWYQQALGQGPQFIFQYYEEEERQRGNFPDRFSGHQFPNYSSELNVNALLLGDSALYLCASSLGDWGDTQYFGPGTRLTVL.

The V call is TRBV7-2, the J call TRBJ1-5, with TRBD1 matching over 9 bases. V shed 6 bases and J 3 bases; nucleotides not matched to a gene: 12. Germline V gene sequence: CDR1 SGHTA, CDR2 FQGNSA. This CDR3 contains 17 residues. This CDR3 is CASRQSTGTGLNQPQHF. For the CDR3, the DNA is TGTGCCAGCAGACAGTCAACCGGGACAGGGCTCAATCAGCCCCAGCATTTT.

The CDR3 sequence: CASSRGIDTQYF. The CDR3 nucleotides read TGTGCCAGCAGCAGGGGGATAGATACGCAGTATTTT. The chain recombines TRBV11-2 with TRBJ2-3; D perhaps matches TRBD1 (6 bases). Germline assignment: CDR1 SGHAT and CDR2 FQNNGV. The CDR3 sequence is 12 residues long. Deletions cut 5 bases from V and 5 bases from J, with 8 bases between.